Below, 24 T cell receptor beta chains from the same sample are listed, as sequenced in a study of identical twins. TCRdb used MiXCR to reprocess the 5' RACE reads, holding one entry per CDR3 protein. Found here are a few hundred thousand distinct CDR3 sequences, about 9% of them singletons; the top ten hold more than 8%. The sequenced sample was naive T cells sorted from blood. The receptor source for this set is a woman in her 50s in good health.

This clonotype was picked up a small number of times. The CDR3 DNA reads as TGTGCCAGCAGCTTAGAAGACGAGCAGTACGTC. Translation gives CASSLEDEQYV. The chain couples TRBV7-9 to TRBJ2-7; D is ambiguous. The ends were cut back, 1 base at V and 5 bases at J, with 3 bases in the middle. The germline gives CDR1 SEHNR, CDR2 FQNEAQ (reference sequence). This CDR3 is built from 11 residues.

This clonotype showed up many times. V usage is TRBV12-3 or TRBV12-4 and J usage is TRBJ2-2; tentatively, D is TRBD2 (7 bases). Trimming took off 3 bases at V and 4 bases at J, with 15 bases between the two ends. The CDR3 totals 16 residues. The CDR3 coding sequence is TGTGCCAGCAGTTTCGGATTGGGGGGGCCCACCGGGGAGCTGTTTTTT. It yields the protein CASSFGLGGPTGELFF.

This clonotype turned up a few times. The chain combines TRBV24-1 with TRBJ2-7, with D tentatively TRBD2 (5 bases). Deletions cut 0 bases from V and 2 bases from J, with 7 bases between. CDR1 KGHDR and CDR2 SFDVKD come from the germline V gene. The CDR3 contains 14 residues. The chain's CDR3 is CATSDLKRAYEQYV. The CDR3 DNA reads TGTGCCACCAGTGATTTGAAGAGGGCCTACGAGCAGTACGTC.

The CDR3 DNA sequence: TGTGCCAGCAGCCCCCGTAAGAGGTCCTACAATGAGCAGTTCTTC. This sequence encodes CASSPRKRSYNEQFF. The genes are TRBV11-3 and TRBJ2-1, with no clear D. The germline V gene has CDR1 SGHNT and CDR2 YENEEA. There are 15 residues in the CDR3. V was shortened by 5 bases and J by 1 base, with 12 bases between the two germline ends.

This clonotype appeared many times. The chain has TRBV5-1 and TRBJ2-1, with D hard to call. The CDR3 has 16 residues. CDR1 SGHRS and CDR2 YFSETQ come from the germline V gene. Trimming stripped 4 bases from V and 0 bases from J, with 14 bases between. The CDR3 loop is CASSTHPTSSYNEQFF. CDR3 bases: TGCGCCAGCAGCACCCACCCTACCAGCTCCTACAATGAGCAGTTCTTC.

This clonotype was picked up many times. The rearrangement uses TRBV3-1 and TRBJ2-1, with 12 bases aligning to TRBD2. The CDR3 is made up of 13 amino acids. The V gene's germline CDR1 is LGHDT and CDR2 YNNKEL (reference sequence). The J segment lost 15 bases and the V segment lost 4 bases, leaving 7 bases of the junction unmatched. In DNA, the CDR3 is TGTGCCAGCAGCCGAGAGACTAGCGGGAGTACGTTCTTC. Translated, it gives CASSRETSGSTFF.

This clonotype was recorded many times. An end of the junction differs from the germline gene, which may be a read error. The genes are TRBV5-1 and TRBJ1-1; D unresolved. This CDR3 is built from 13 residues. Germline CDR1 reads SGHRS; CDR2 reads YFSETQ. The CDR3 loop is CASSLAVNTEAFF. The CDR3 region has the DNA TGTGCCAGCAGCTTAGCGGTGAACACTGAAGCTTTCTTT.

The chain uses TRBV16 and TRBJ2-5; 7 bases map to TRBD2. CDR3 length: 13 residues. Looked up from germline, CDR1 is KGHSY and CDR2 is FQNENV. The V gene end was trimmed by 8 bases and the J gene end by 4 bases; junction bases not matched to a gene: 7. The CDR3 bases are TGTGCCAGCGTACCGGGACTACGAGAGACCCAGTACTTC. It specifies CASVPGLRETQYF.

This clonotype showed up many times. This sequence joins TRBV7-9 and TRBJ2-7; D tentatively fits TRBD1 or TRBD2 (6 bases each). The germline CDR1 and CDR2 sequences are SEHNR and FQNEAQ (reference sequence). The ends were cut back, 10 bases at V and 5 bases at J, with 21 bases in the middle. CDR3 length: 14 residues. The CDR3 DNA reads as TGTGCCACCGAAGGAGGGCAGGGGTACCACGAGCAGTACTTC. Its protein product is CATEGGQGYHEQYF.

This clonotype was detected only a few times. The chain links TRBV12-3 or TRBV12-4 to TRBJ2-1, with 7 bases matching TRBD1. Trimming cost V 2 bases and J 8 bases; bases outside gene matches: 6. The CDR3 runs to 14 residues. The DNA for the CDR3 is TGTGCCAGCAGTTTAACTACAGGGGTTCATGAGCAGTTCTTC. Its protein is CASSLTTGVHEQFF.

This clonotype was detected many times. The chain joins TRBV9 to TRBJ2-2, with D hard to call. There are 14 residues in the CDR3. Trimming stripped 1 base from V and 6 bases from J, with 10 bases between. Per germline, CDR1 SGDLS and CDR2 YYNGEE. This chain's CDR3 is CASSVRVPAGELFF. The DNA for the CDR3 is TGTGCCAGCAGCGTACGGGTTCCCGCCGGGGAGCTGTTTTTT.

There are many counts of this clonotype. V gene TRBV14 combines with J gene TRBJ2-5; TRBD2 might be the D (5 bases). V gave up 2 bases and J gave up 5 bases, with 15 bases separating them. The CDR3 is made up of 15 amino acids. Germline V gene lookup returns CDR1 SGHDN and CDR2 FVKESK. CDR3 DNA sequence: TGTGCCAGCAGCCAATTGGGAGATCGTCGGGAGACCCAGTACTTC. Translating it yields CASSQLGDRRETQYF.

V is TRBV19 and J is TRBJ2-7, with D possibly being TRBD1 (6 bases). The CDR3 contains 12 residues. Per the germline V gene, CDR1 is LNHDA and CDR2 is SQIVND (reference sequence). Trimming removed 8 bases from V and 2 bases from J, with 10 bases in between. The CDR3 DNA is TGTGCCAGTGCCGGACAGACCTACGAGCAGTACTTC. Translating it yields CASAGQTYEQYF.

The CDR3 sequence: CASSDSGGDYEQYV. CDR3 coding DNA: TGTGCCAGCAGCGATAGTGGGGGGGACTACGAGCAGTACGTC. The chain has TRBV7-8 and TRBJ2-7; 7 bases fit TRBD2. Trimming removed 5 bases from V and 3 bases from J; junction bases left unmatched: 7. This CDR3 is 14 amino acids long. CDR1 and CDR2 (germline): SGHVS, FQNEAQ.

This clonotype came up a few times. The chain joins TRBV6-2 or TRBV6-3 to TRBJ2-5; 10 bases fit TRBD2. This CDR3 is 16 amino acids long. CDR1 is MNHEY, CDR2 SVGEGT, per germline. The J segment lost 3 bases and the V segment lost 7 bases, leaving 11 bases of the junction unmatched. The CDR3 DNA reads TGTGCCAGCAAAATTAGGATCGGACTAGCGGAAGAGACCCAGTACTTC. This encodes CASKIRIGLAEETQYF.

This clonotype was detected ten times or more. The chain links TRBV20-1 to TRBJ2-2; no firm D call. Trimming took off 3 bases at V and 1 base at J, with 3 bases between the two ends. The CDR3 is made up of 12 amino acids. Germline assignment: CDR1 DFQATT and CDR2 SNEGSKA (reference sequence). The CDR3 sequence: CSASENTGELFF. The CDR3 DNA sequence: TGCAGTGCTAGTGAGAACACCGGGGAGCTGTTTTTT.

A word on this clonotype: Being one base from a much bigger clone, this may be a read error. The conserved final phenylalanine or tryptophan is absent from the CDR3, which likely points to a read error. The rearrangement links TRBV2 to TRBJ2-5; D possibly uses TRBD1 or TRBD2 (5 bases each). Germline CDR1 is SNHLY and CDR2 is FYNNEI. CDR3 length: 15 amino acids. The germline V and J ends were trimmed by 1 base and 2 bases, with 11 bases remaining between them. CDR3 nucleotide sequence: TGTGCCAGCAGTGAAGTTAGCTGGGGGCAAGAGACCCAGTACCTC. It specifies CASSEVSWGQETQYL.

J is TRBJ2-1 and V is TRBV9; 7 bases are shared with TRBD2. Looked up from germline, CDR1 is SGDLS and CDR2 is YYNGEE. The CDR3 covers 16 residues. The junction had 9 bases not matched to a gene; V was cut back by 2 bases and J by 4 bases. CDR3 coding DNA: TGTGCCAGCAGCGTCTTACGCGGGAGCGCGTACAATGAGCAGTTCTTC. Amino acids: CASSVLRGSAYNEQFF.

This clonotype came up many times. Its ends do not fully match the called genes, so a read error is possible. The J gene is TRBJ2-5, the V gene TRBV6-5; D is unresolved. The CDR3 spans 11 residues. Germline CDR1 is MNHEY and CDR2 is SVGAGI. The CDR3 reads CASSYSGTQYF. The CDR3 DNA reads as TGTGCCAGCAGCTACTCGGGGACCCAGTACTTC.

This clonotype was counted at least ten times. V is TRBV7-9 and J is TRBJ2-3; D call uncertain. The CDR3 is made up of 14 amino acids. V was pared by 3 bases and J by 5 bases, with 12 bases between. The germline gives CDR1 SEHNR, CDR2 FQNEAQ (reference sequence). The CDR3 region has the DNA TGTGCCAGCAGCTTGCGAGGATTGGGAGATACGCAGTATTTT. This translates into CASSLRGLGDTQYF.

The rearrangement links TRBV20-1 to TRBJ2-1, with a weak D call TRBD2 (6 bases). This CDR3 comprises 13 residues. Germline values: CDR1 DFQATT, CDR2 SNEGSKA (reference sequence). The ends were cut back, 7 bases at V and 3 bases at J, with 13 bases in the middle. This CDR3 is CSGRLENYNEQFF. The CDR3 DNA sequence: TGCAGTGGACGACTAGAGAACTACAATGAGCAGTTCTTC.

This clonotype has ten or more counts. This chain links TRBV12-3 or TRBV12-4 with TRBJ2-1; either TRBD1 or TRBD2 may fit D (6 bases each). This CDR3 has 17 residues. V gave up 4 bases and J gave up 0 bases, with 16 bases separating them. The CDR3 loop reads CASSSPRGGGSYNEQFF. The CDR3 nucleotides are TGTGCCAGCAGTTCCCCCAGGGGAGGTGGCTCCTACAATGAGCAGTTCTTC.

In the case of this clonotype: Its ends do not fully match the called genes, so a read error is possible. V gene TRBV4-1 combines with J gene TRBJ2-7, with 7 positions matching TRBD1. The germline V gene encodes CDR1 MGHRA and CDR2 YSYEKL. The CDR3 has 16 amino acids. The CDR3 DNA follows: TGCGCCTGCAGCCATCCGTCACAGGGGCTTACCTACGAGCAGTACTTC. It encodes CACSHPSQGLTYEQYF.

V is TRBV20-1 and J is TRBJ2-4; possible D gene TRBD1, 6 bases. Germline V gene lookup returns CDR1 DFQATT and CDR2 SNEGSKA (reference sequence). CDR3 size: 15 residues. V lost 1 base and J lost 4, with 14 bases in between. The CDR3 DNA follows: TGCAGTGCTAGAGTCCCCGGGACACCTAAAAACATTCAGTACTTC. It encodes CSARVPGTPKNIQYF.